This entry concerns a single T cell receptor beta chain. Germline loops: CDR1 SGHAT, CDR2 FQNNGV. Trimming cost V 6 bases and J 8 bases, with 20 bases left between them. CDR3 length: 15 residues. This sample stems from a study of CD8+ T cells in alopecia areata. TCR sequencing used cDNA made by reverse transcription of extracted RNA. TCRdb's copy holds only in-frame clones and misses some; the assay was immunoSEQ multiplex PCR. Of some 110,000 clones listed, 30% to 40% were seen once; the top ten hold approximately 3%. The V and J genes are TRBV11-2 and TRBJ2-1; a possible D gene is TRBD2 (5 bases). Input material: CD4+ T cells sorted from blood. The receptor's source is a human donor with alopecia areata. The CDR3 DNA sequence: TGTGCCAGCAGTTCTCTCCGGACTCGGATCGATGAGCAGTTCTTC. Residues: CASSSLRTRIDEQFF.